These 18 T cell receptor beta chains came from one sample sequenced in a study of cytomegalovirus exposure and HLA in healthy donors. Use of 60 Vbeta and 13 Jbeta primers characterized the PCR. The repertoire was sequenced with immunoSEQ multiplex PCR; TCRdb's copy has only in-frame clones and lacks some. The sample has hundreds of thousands of clones, approximately 80% seen once. Sequencing was carried out using PBMCs. These TCRs come from a boy between 2 and 15 years old in good health and CMV-seronegative.

The V and J genes are TRBV4-1 and TRBJ1-1; 8 positions match TRBD1. The CDR3 extends over 15 amino acids. The V gene end was trimmed by 1 base and the J gene end by 5 bases; junction bases not matched to a gene: 6. Germline V CDR1 and CDR2: MGHRA, YSYEKL. The CDR3 sequence: CASSQGKTGGTEAFF. Here the CDR3 DNA reads TGCGCCAGCAGCCAAGGCAAAACAGGGGGTACTGAAGCTTTCTTT.

The chain uses TRBV28 and TRBJ1-5; 7 nucleotides line up with TRBD1. This CDR3 is 13 amino acids long. Trimming took 7 bases from V and 7 from J; bases not matched to a gene: 7. The germline V gene has CDR1 MDHEN and CDR2 SYDVKM. For the CDR3, the DNA is TGTGCCAGCACCGACAGGGTGGGCCAGCCCCAGCATTTT. This gives the protein CASTDRVGQPQHF.

The V and J genes are TRBV6-5 and TRBJ1-5, with 9 nucleotides matching TRBD1. This CDR3 region has 15 residues. J gave up 1 base and V 6 bases, and 4 bases lay outside the gene matches. CDR1 is MNHEY and CDR2 is SVGAGI in the germline V gene. CDR3 DNA: TGTGCCAGCAGAATAGGACAGGGGAGCAATCAGCCCCAGCATTTT. Translation gives CASRIGQGSNQPQHF.

CDR3 bases: TGTGCCACCAGCAGCCGGACAGCCACCGGGGAGCTGTTTTTT. Its protein is CATSSRTATGELFF. The V call is TRBV15, the J call TRBJ2-2; a weak D match, TRBD1 (6 bases). V lost 3 bases, J lost 4 bases, and 9 bases lay in between. Looked up from germline, CDR1 is LNHNV and CDR2 is YYDKDF (reference sequence). The CDR3 has 14 amino acids.

This chain joins TRBV7-2 and TRBJ1-3; TRBD1 matches 7 bases. V dropped 0 bases and J dropped 4; count of bases not matched to a gene: 6. CDR3 size: 16 residues. Germline V gives CDR1 SGHTA, CDR2 FQGNSA. The CDR3 bases are TGTGCCAGCAGCTTAGCCCTCCAGGGGGGCGGAAACACCATATATTTT. Translating it yields CASSLALQGGGNTIYF.

The CDR3 DNA reads as TGCAGCGTTGAAGGGGTGACAGGGAATAACAAGGGCTCCTACGAGCAGTACTTC. Its translation is CSVEGVTGNNKGSYEQYF. The V and J genes are TRBV29-1 and TRBJ2-7, with TRBD1 identical over 7 bases. Looked up from germline, CDR1 is SQVTM and CDR2 is ANQGSEA. This CDR3 is 18 amino acids long. With V trimmed by 1 base and J by 0 bases, 15 bases remained unmatched.

The V and J genes are TRBV9 and TRBJ2-7, with a tentative D call TRBD1 (5 bases). Germline V gene lookup returns CDR1 SGDLS and CDR2 YYNGEE. The CDR3 consists of 14 residues. V lost 0 bases and J 2 bases, leaving 9 bases between the germline ends. CDR3 sequence (DNA): TGTGCCAGCAGCGTAGGGCAGGGCCCCTACGAGCAGTACTTC. Encoded protein: CASSVGQGPYEQYF.

On this clone: The junction does not match germline at one end; this may be a read error. The chain joins TRBV9 to TRBJ1-4, with 9 bases matching TRBD1. The CDR3 runs 18 residues. CDR1 is SGDLS, CDR2 YYNGEE, per germline. Here the CDR3 DNA reads TGTGCCAGCAGTGTAGGACCTACCTTGGGACAGGGAGGCGAAAAACTGTTTTTT. Translation: CASSVGPTLGQGGEKLFF. The full variable domain, rest sourced from reference TRBV9 and TRBJ1-4, is DSGVTQTPKHLITATGQRVTLRCSPRSGDLSVYWYQQSLDQGLQFLIQYYNGEERAKGNILERFSAQQFPDLHSELNLSSLELGDSALYFCASSVGPTLGQGGEKLFFGSGTQLSVL.

Only one count was recorded for this clone. The chain carries TRBV6-1 and TRBJ2-1, with 14 bases aligning to TRBD2. CDR1 and CDR2 from the germline V gene are MNHNS and SASEGT. With 5 bases clipped from V and 12 bases from J, the junction kept 9 bases outside the gene matches. The CDR3 is made up of 15 amino acids. The CDR3 loop reads CASSTGTSGRGGQFF. For the CDR3, the DNA is TGTGCCAGCAGTACCGGGACTAGCGGGAGAGGGGGGCAGTTCTTC.

This clone was picked up a small number of times. This rearrangement joins TRBV5-5 to TRBJ1-5; D is perhaps TRBD1 (5 bases). Trimming stripped 1 base from V and 3 bases from J, with 11 bases between. The CDR3 contains 15 residues. Germline lookup yields CDR1 SGHKS and CDR2 YYEKEE (reference sequence). CDR3 in DNA: TGTGCCAGCAGCTTGTCAGGGCATGACAATCAGCCCCAGCATTTT. It is translated as CASSLSGHDNQPQHF.

This chain uses TRBV6-5 with TRBJ1-2; tentatively, D is TRBD1 (5 bases). CDR1 is MNHEY and CDR2 is SVGAGI in the germline V gene. The V gene lost 0 bases and the J gene lost 8 bases, with 13 bases spanning the gap. CDR3 length: 14 residues. Here the CDR3 reads CASSYSGRVCGYTF. As DNA, the CDR3 is TGTGCCAGCAGTTACTCAGGCAGGGTCTGCGGCTACACCTTC.

V and J are TRBV25-1 and TRBJ2-1, with TRBD2 identical over 7 bases. Germline V gene data show CDR1 as MGHDK and CDR2 as SYGVNS. With 5 bases clipped from V and 7 bases from J, the junction kept 11 bases outside the gene matches. The CDR3 is 15 residues long. The CDR3 nucleotides are TGTGCCAGCAGTACCTTGGCGGGAGCTAGAAATGAGCAGTTCTTC. As protein: CASSTLAGARNEQFF.

The J gene is TRBJ2-3, the V gene TRBV5-1; 7 bases line up with TRBD1. Losses at the gene ends were 5 bases for V and 4 bases for J; bases not matched to a gene: 7. This CDR3 is built from 14 residues. CDR1 and CDR2 from the germline V gene are SGHRS and YFSETQ. In DNA, the CDR3 is TGCGCCAGCAGAAGAGACAGGGATTCAGATACGCAGTATTTT. It yields the protein CASRRDRDSDTQYF.

The chain recombines TRBV7-6 with TRBJ1-2; D uncertain. The CDR3 is 16 residues long. CDR1 and CDR2 from the germline V gene are SGHVS and FNYEAQ. Trimming left V 0 bases short and J 6 bases short, with 17 bases between. CDR3 residues: CASSLAFTSLEDGYTF. The CDR3 DNA reads TGTGCCAGCAGCTTAGCCTTCACATCCCTAGAGGATGGCTACACCTTC.

This clone was detected only once. The V gene is TRBV2, the J gene TRBJ2-7, with TRBD1 matching 8 bases. This CDR3 contains 14 residues. J was trimmed by 2 bases and V by 6 bases; bases with no gene match: 6. Germline-derived CDR1 and CDR2 are SNHLY and FYNNEI. CDR3 protein: CASRTGQAAYEQYF. The CDR3 DNA reads as TGTGCCAGCAGGACGGGACAGGCTGCCTACGAGCAGTACTTC.

This clone was detected only a few times. V and J are TRBV13 and TRBJ1-1, with a tentative D call TRBD1 (6 bases). The V end lost 6 bases, the J end lost 4 bases, and 9 bases lay between the germline ends. The germline V gene has CDR1 PRHDT and CDR2 FYEKMQ (reference sequence). This CDR3 region has 12 residues. CDR3 in DNA: TGTGCCAGCAGGACCAGGGGCACTGAAGCTTTCTTT. It translates to CASRTRGTEAFF.

V usage is TRBV9 and J usage is TRBJ2-7, with 12 positions matching TRBD2. V lost 4 bases and J lost 2; bases outside the gene matches: 4. Germline V lookup: CDR1 SGDLS, CDR2 YYNGEE. This CDR3 comprises 15 residues. CDR3 DNA sequence: TGTGCCAGCAGCCCTGGACTAGCGGGGACCTACGAGCAGTACTTC. Translated, it gives CASSPGLAGTYEQYF.

The rearrangement uses TRBV12-1 and TRBJ1-1; no check of the table's D call, TRBD1, against the DNA was made. TRBV12-1 is listed as a pseudogene. The CDR3 length is 13 residues. The CDR3 loop is CASSCDRVAEAFF. DNA of the CDR3: TGTGCCAGCAGCTGTGACAGGGTGGCTGAAGCTTTCTTT.